The rows below give T cell receptor beta chains drawn from one sample of a study of blood T cell repertoires in COVID-19. Clones were read by immunoSEQ multiplex PCR, and TCRdb kept only the in-frame ones, dropping some. Among 250,000 or so clones listed, about 83% were seen once. Sequences were obtained from peripheral blood. Receptor source: a human donor in a cohort sampled during active COVID-19. The CDR3 runs from the conserved cysteine through the conserved F or W. The D gene is left open where the match is weak. The size field is filled for only some rows; it gives once, few, many or a size class.

j_call,clone_size,v_call,d_call,cdr3_nt,cdr3_aa
TRBJ1-1,.,TRBV3-1/TRBV3-2,TRBD1,TGTGCCAGCAGCCAACTCACAGGGGCCTCCACTGAAGCTTTCTTT,CASSQLTGASTEAFF
TRBJ1-5,.,TRBV7-9,.,TGTGCCAGCAGCTTTGCTAGGGCGGGCACTTATAGCAATCAGCCCCAGCATTTT,CASSFARAGTYSNQPQHF
TRBJ1-6,few,TRBV6-5,TRBD1,TGTGCCAGCAGCTACCTGGACAGGGAAAATTCACCCCTCCACTTT,CASSYLDRENSPLHF
TRBJ2-1,.,TRBV7-2,TRBD2,TGTGCCAGCAGCTCCGGGACTAGCGGGAGTGGGGAGCAGTTCTTC,CASSSGTSGSGEQFF
TRBJ2-7,few,TRBV12-3/TRBV12-4,.,TGTGCCAGCGGGACTGACACCATCTACGAGCAGTACTTC,CASGTDTIYEQYF
TRBJ2-1,.,TRBV7-2,TRBD2,TGTGCCAGCAGCTACATACTAGCGGGTGAGCAGTTCTTC,CASSYILAGEQFF
TRBJ1-5,.,TRBV7-6,TRBD1,TGTGCCAGCAGCTCACAGGGGACCCAGCCCCAGCATTTT,CASSSQGTQPQHF
TRBJ1-5,.,TRBV20-1,.,TGCAGTGCTAGTATACAGCGCAATCAGCCCCAGCATTTT,CSASIQRNQPQHF
TRBJ2-1,.,TRBV5-1,.,TGCGCCAGCAGCTTTTCCCCGGACTATTCCTTGGTGTACAATGAGCAGTTCTTC,CASSFSPDYSLVYNEQFF
TRBJ2-5,.,TRBV5-6,.,TGTGCCAGCAGCCTGGGACGGCGGGAGACCCAGTACTTC,CASSLGRRETQYF
TRBJ2-5,.,TRBV18,.,TGTGCCAGCTCACCCAGAAGGGGAGAGACCCAGTACTTC,CASSPRRGETQYF
TRBJ2-5,.,TRBV10-2,.,TGCGCCAGCAGTGGCGGAGGGACGGAGACCCAGTACTTC,CASSGGGTETQYF
TRBJ1-3,.,TRBV10-1,.,TGCGCCAGCAGTGAGTCCTTCGGGGCTGGAAACACCATATATTTT,CASSESFGAGNTIYF
TRBJ1-1,.,TRBV30,.,TGTGCCTGGAGTAGGACAGCTATGAACACTGAAGCTTTCTTT,CAWSRTAMNTEAFF
TRBJ2-2,.,TRBV28,TRBD1,TGTGCCAGCAGCCTAAGCGGGACAGGGTTAAACACCGGGGAGCTGTTTTTT,CASSLSGTGLNTGELFF
TRBJ2-1,few,TRBV27,.,TGTGCCAGCAGTTCCTCGGGTAATGAGCAGTTCTTC,CASSSSGNEQFF
TRBJ1-2,.,TRBV6-6,TRBD1,TGTGCCAGCAGATTGGACAGGGGGCTTGTCGGCTACACCTTC,CASRLDRGLVGYTF